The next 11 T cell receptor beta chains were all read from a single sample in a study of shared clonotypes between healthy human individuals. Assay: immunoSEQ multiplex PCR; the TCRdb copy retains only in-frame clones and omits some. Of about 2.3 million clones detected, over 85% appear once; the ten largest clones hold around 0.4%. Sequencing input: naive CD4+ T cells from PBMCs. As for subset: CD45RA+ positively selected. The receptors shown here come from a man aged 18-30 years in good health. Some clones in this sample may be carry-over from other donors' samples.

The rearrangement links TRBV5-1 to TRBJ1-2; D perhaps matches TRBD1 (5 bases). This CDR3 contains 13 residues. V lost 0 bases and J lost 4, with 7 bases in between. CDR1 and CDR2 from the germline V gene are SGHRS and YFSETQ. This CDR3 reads CASSLGTSYGYTF. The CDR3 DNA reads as TGCGCCAGCAGCTTGGGGACAAGCTATGGCTACACCTTC.

The CDR3 protein is CSVEKGTSGRGETQYF. The CDR3 coding sequence is TGCAGCGTCGAAAAAGGGACTAGCGGGAGAGGAGAGACCCAGTACTTC. This chain connects TRBV29-1 to TRBJ2-5; 14 positions match TRBD2. V trimming: 6 bases; J trimming: 4 bases; junction bases outside the gene matches: 10. The CDR3 is made up of 16 amino acids. CDR1 is SQVTM, CDR2 ANQGSEA, per germline.

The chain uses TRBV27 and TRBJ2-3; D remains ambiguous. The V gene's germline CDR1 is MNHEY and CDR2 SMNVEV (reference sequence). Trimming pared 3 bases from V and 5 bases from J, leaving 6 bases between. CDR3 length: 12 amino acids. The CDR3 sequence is CASSFTRDTQYF. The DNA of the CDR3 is TGTGCCAGCAGTTTCACGAGAGATACGCAGTATTTT.

CDR3 loop: CASALGTSRYYEQYF. CDR3 DNA: TGCGCCAGCGCTCTGGGGACTAGCCGATACTACGAGCAGTACTTC. The V and J genes are TRBV5-1 and TRBJ2-7; TRBD2 matches at 9 bases. The CDR3 has 15 residues. V lost 7 bases and J lost 3; bases outside the gene matches: 11. Per germline, CDR1 SGHRS and CDR2 YFSETQ.

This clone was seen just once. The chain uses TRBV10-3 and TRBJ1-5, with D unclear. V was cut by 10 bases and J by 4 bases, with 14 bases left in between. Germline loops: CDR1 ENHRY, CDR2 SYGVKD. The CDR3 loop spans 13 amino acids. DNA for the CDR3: TGTGCCACACGCGAGGGTTCGAATCAGCCCCAGCATTTT. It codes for CATREGSNQPQHF.

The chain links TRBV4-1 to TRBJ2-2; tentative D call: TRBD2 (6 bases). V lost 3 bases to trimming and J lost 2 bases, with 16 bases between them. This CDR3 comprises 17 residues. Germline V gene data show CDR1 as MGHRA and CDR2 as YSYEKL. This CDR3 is CASSHREGGTNTGELFF. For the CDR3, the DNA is TGCGCCAGCAGCCATCGGGAAGGCGGGACTAACACCGGGGAGCTGTTTTTT.

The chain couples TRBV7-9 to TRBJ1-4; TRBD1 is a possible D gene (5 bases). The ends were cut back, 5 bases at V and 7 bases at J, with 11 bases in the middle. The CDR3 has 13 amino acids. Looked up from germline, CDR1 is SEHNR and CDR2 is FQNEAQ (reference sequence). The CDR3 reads CASSPARGEKLFF. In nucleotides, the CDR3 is TGTGCCAGCAGCCCAGCAAGGGGTGAAAAACTGTTTTTT. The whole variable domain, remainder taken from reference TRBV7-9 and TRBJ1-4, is DTGVSQNPRHKITKRGQNVTFRCDPISEHNRLYWYRQTLGQGPEFLTYFQNEAQLEKSRLLSDRFSAERPKGSFSTLEIQRTEQGDSAMYLCASSPARGEKLFFGSGTQLSVL.

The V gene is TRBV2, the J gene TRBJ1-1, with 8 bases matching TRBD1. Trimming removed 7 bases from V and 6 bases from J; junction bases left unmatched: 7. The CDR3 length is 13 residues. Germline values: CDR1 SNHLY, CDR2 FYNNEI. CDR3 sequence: CASTKTGEAEAFF. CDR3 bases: TGTGCCAGCACTAAGACAGGGGAGGCTGAAGCTTTCTTT.

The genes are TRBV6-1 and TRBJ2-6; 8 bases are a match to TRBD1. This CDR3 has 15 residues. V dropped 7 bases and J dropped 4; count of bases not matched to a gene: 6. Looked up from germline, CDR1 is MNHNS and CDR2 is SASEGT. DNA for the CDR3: TGTGCCAGCACAGGACAGGGAGCCGGGGCCAACGTCCTGACTTTC. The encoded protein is CASTGQGAGANVLTF.

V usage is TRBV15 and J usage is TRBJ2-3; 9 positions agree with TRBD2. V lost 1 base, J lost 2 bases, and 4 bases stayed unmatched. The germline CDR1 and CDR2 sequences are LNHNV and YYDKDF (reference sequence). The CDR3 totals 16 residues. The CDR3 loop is CATSRGRLADTDTQYF. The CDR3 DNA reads TGTGCCACCAGCAGAGGCCGACTAGCGGACACAGATACGCAGTATTTT. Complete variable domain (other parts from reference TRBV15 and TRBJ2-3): DAMVIQNPRYQVTQFGKPVTLSCSQTLNHNVMYWYQQKSSQAPKLLFHYYDKDFNNEADTPDNFQSRRPNTSFCFLDIRSPGLGDTAMYLCATSRGRLADTDTQYFGPGTRLTVL.

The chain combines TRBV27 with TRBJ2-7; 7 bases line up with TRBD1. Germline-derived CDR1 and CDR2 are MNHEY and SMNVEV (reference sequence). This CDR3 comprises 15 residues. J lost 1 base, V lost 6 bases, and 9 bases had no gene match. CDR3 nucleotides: TGTGCCAGCAGGAGACTGGGACAGTCATCCTACGAGCAGTACTTC. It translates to CASRRLGQSSYEQYF.